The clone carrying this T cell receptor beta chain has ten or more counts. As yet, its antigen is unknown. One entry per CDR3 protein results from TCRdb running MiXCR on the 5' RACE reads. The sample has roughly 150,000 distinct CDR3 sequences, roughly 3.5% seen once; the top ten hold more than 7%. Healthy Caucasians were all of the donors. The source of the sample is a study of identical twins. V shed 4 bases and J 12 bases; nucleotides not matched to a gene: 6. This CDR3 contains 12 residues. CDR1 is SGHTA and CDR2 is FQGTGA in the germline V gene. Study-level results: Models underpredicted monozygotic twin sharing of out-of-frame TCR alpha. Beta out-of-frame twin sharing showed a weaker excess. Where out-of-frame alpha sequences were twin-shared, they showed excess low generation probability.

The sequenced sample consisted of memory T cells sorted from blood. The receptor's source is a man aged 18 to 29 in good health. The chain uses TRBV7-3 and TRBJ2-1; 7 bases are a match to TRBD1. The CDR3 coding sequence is TGTGCCAGCAGCTCCGACAGGGTTCGGCAGTTCTTC. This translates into CASSSDRVRQFF.